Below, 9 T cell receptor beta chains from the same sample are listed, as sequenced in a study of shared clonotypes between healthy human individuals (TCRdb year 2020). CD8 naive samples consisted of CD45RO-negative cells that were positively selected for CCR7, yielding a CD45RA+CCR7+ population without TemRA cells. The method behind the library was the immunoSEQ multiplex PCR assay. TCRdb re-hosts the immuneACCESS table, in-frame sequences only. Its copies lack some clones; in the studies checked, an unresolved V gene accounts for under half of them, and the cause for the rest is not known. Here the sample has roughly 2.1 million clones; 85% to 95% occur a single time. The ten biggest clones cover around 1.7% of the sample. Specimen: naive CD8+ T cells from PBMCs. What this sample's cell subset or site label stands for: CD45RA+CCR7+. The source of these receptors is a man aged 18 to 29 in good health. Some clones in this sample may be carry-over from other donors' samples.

CDR3 DNA: TGTGCCAGCAGTTTCGGGACTAGCAAATACGAGCAGTACTTC. Translation gives CASSFGTSKYEQYF. The chain links TRBV27 to TRBJ2-7, with 9 positions matching TRBD2. CDR1 is MNHEY and CDR2 is SMNVEV in the germline V gene (reference sequence). The CDR3 is 14 amino acids. With V trimmed by 3 bases and J by 4 bases, 4 bases remained unmatched.

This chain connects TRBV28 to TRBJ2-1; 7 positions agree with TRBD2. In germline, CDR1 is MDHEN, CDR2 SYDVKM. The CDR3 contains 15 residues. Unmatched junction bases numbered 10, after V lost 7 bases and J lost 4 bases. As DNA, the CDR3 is TGTGCCAGCAACTCGGGGCTAGCGGATTACAATGAGCAGTTCTTC. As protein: CASNSGLADYNEQFF.

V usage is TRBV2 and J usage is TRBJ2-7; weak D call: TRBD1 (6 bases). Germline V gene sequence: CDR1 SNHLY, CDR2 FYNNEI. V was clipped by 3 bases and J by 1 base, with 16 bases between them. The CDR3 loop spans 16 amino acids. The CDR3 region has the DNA TGTGCCAGCAGTGATGCAGTACAGGGAAGTTCCTACGAGCAGTACTTC. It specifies CASSDAVQGSSYEQYF.

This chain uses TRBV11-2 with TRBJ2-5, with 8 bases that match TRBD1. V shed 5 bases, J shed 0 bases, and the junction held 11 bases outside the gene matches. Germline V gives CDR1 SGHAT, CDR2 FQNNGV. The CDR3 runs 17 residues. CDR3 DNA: TGTGCCAGCAGCCTGGGCTACAGGGGGGATTACCAAGAGACCCAGTACTTC. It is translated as CASSLGYRGDYQETQYF.

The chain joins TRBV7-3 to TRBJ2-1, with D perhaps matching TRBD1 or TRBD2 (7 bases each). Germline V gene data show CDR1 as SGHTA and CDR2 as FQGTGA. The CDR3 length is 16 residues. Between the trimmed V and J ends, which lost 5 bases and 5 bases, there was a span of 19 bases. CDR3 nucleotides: TGTGCCAGCAGCCTCCTAGGGGGCGGGAGTAACAATGAGCAGTTCTTC. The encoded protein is CASSLLGGGSNNEQFF.

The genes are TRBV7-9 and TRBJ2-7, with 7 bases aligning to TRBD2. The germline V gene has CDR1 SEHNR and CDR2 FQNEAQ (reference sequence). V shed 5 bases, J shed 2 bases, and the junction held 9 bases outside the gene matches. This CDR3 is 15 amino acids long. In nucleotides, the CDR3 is TGTGCCAGCAGCCCTAGGAGGGAGGGAGCCTACGAGCAGTACTTC. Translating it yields CASSPRREGAYEQYF.

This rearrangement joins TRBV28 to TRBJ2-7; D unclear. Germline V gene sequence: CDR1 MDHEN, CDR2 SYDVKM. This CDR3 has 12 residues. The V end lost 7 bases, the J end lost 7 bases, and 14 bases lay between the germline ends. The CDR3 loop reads CASTPAVGEQYF. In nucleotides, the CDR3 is TGTGCCAGCACTCCCGCCGTGGGAGAGCAGTACTTC.

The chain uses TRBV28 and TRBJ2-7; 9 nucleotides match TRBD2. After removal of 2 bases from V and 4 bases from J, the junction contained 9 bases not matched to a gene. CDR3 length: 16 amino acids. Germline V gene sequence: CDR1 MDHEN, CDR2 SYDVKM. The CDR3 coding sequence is TGTGCCAGCAGTTTAGCCCCGGCTAGCGGGATATACGAGCAGTACTTC. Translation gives CASSLAPASGIYEQYF.

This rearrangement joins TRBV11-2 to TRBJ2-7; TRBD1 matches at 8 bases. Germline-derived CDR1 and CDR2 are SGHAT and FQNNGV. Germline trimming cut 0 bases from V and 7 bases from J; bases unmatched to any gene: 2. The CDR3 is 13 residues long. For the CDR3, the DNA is TGTGCCAGCAGCTTAGACAGGGGGCGAGAGCAGTACTTC. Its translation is CASSLDRGREQYF.